This TCR beta chain came from a study of shared clonotypes between healthy human individuals. Study-wide findings and caveats: Large depth notwithstanding, sorted-subset sequencing proved incomplete by rarefaction.

For this clone: Its antigen is undetermined.

Sequencing was performed with immunoSEQ multiplex PCR; in TCRdb, only in-frame clones are kept and a portion is missing. The table includes about 2.3 million clones, just over 90% detected once. Germline CDR1 SNHLY, CDR2 FYNNEI. V shed 5 bases and J shed 0 bases, with 11 bases lying between them. The CDR3 loop spans 15 amino acids. The sequenced sample consisted of naive CD4+ T cells from PBMCs. The subset is: CD45RA+ positively selected. The chain employs TRBV2 and TRBJ2-1; D is ambiguous. The receptor was derived from a man in his late teens or twenties in good health. Some clones in this sample may be carry-over from other donors' samples. CDR3 DNA sequence: TGTGCCAGCAGTCGCGGAGCGAGCTCCTACAATGAGCAGTTCTTC. This encodes CASSRGASSYNEQFF.